This TCR beta chain appears in the sequencing data of a study of identifying expanded T cells in peripheral blood. Study conclusions and caveats: Roughly two-week clone count variance significantly increased as total template count grew. Technical replicates showed around 1.1 changed clones; roughly two weeks roughly 16; four weeks 19.

The repertoire was sequenced with immunoSEQ multiplex PCR; TCRdb's copy has only in-frame clones and lacks some. The sample shows around 100,000 clones, about 89% of them seen only once. The table lists this clone with a count of one. Its antigen remains unidentified. V was clipped by 4 bases and J by 2 bases, with 8 bases between them. Germline V lookup: CDR1 ENHRY, CDR2 SYGVKD. This CDR3 has 13 residues. This TCR derives from a person aged 18 to 70 in good health. The material sequenced was blood. The chain uses TRBV10-3 and TRBJ2-5; the D is unclear. The CDR3 nucleotides read TGTGCCATCAGTGGGACGGTTCAAGAGACCCAGTACTTC. Protein product: CAISGTVQETQYF.